Shown below are 4 T cell receptor beta chains from a single sample sequenced in a study of blood T cell repertoires in COVID-19. Measured with immunoSEQ multiplex PCR; TCRdb has only the in-frame clones, and not every one. The sample lists about 180,000 clones, roughly 87% occurring once. Sequencing was performed on peripheral blood. The receptors originated from a woman in her 70s with COVID-19, enrolled during active disease.

CDR3 nucleotide sequence: TGTGCCAGCAGCTCCCCAGGGGGCTGGATCAATGAGCAGTTCTTC. This gives the protein CASSSPGGWINEQFF. The chain couples TRBV7-9 to TRBJ2-1, with TRBD1 matching 8 bases. Germline V gene lookup returns CDR1 SEHNR and CDR2 FQNEAQ (reference sequence). The V segment lost 4 bases and the J segment 6 bases; nucleotides outside the gene matches: 8. The CDR3 runs 15 residues.

This clone was detected only once. The chain combines TRBV5-4 with TRBJ2-5; 8 positions match TRBD1. Germline V lookup: CDR1 SGHNT, CDR2 YYREEE (reference sequence). The trim removed 10 bases at V and 4 bases at J, leaving 12 bases unmatched. The CDR3 totals 14 residues. In DNA, the CDR3 is TGTGCCTATGTGGACAGGGTAAAAGGAGAGACCCAGTACTTC. This translates into CAYVDRVKGETQYF.

This clone was observed once. The V call is TRBV5-5, the J call TRBJ1-3; maybe TRBD1 (5 bases). This CDR3 spans 16 amino acids. Trimming removed 2 bases at V and 0 bases at J, with 12 bases between. Germline V gene sequence: CDR1 SGHKS, CDR2 YYEKEE (reference sequence). The chain's CDR3 is CASSFLSGGSGNTIYF. CDR3 in DNA: TGTGCCAGCAGCTTTTTAAGCGGGGGCTCTGGAAACACCATATATTTT.

A few counts support this clone. Other DNA sequences in this specimen translate into the identical CDR3. The rearrangement links TRBV24-1 to TRBJ1-5, with D tentatively TRBD1 (5 bases). CDR1 and CDR2 from the germline V gene are KGHDR and SFDVKD. This CDR3 has 13 amino acids. V shed 9 bases and J shed 0 bases, with 8 bases lying between them. The chain's CDR3 is CATGGDSNQPQHF. The CDR3 DNA sequence: TGTGCCACCGGAGGGGATAGCAATCAGCCCCAGCATTTT.